The source of this T cell receptor beta chain is a study of molecular identifiers for immune sequencing clone quantification. Study-wide results and limits: Whereas naive cells kept under 1% of molecules in clones above 20 RNA copies, such clones held over 98% in effectors.

This clonotype appeared many times. Its specificity is unknown. It was with previously described methods and listed TCR primers that bulk TCR libraries were made. From the PCR reads, TCRdb called clonotypes with MiXCR, one entry per CDR3 protein. Of approximately 670,000 distinct CDR3 sequences listed, less than 20% are singletons. Trimming took 1 base from V and 6 from J; bases not matched to a gene: 3. The germline V gene has CDR1 LNHDA and CDR2 SQIVND (reference sequence). The CDR3 totals 14 residues. A CD8+CD4-CCR7+CD45RA+ gate was used to sort naive CD8 T cells. This sequence originates from a human donor in good health. Some libraries in this study had Jurkat cell RNA spiked in. The sample was naive CD8+ T cells from blood, with Jurkat cell RNA spiked in. Sample subset: FACS-sorted CD8+CD4-CCR7+CD45RA+ naive T cells. This sequence joins TRBV19 and TRBJ2-3, with 8 bases aligning to TRBD2. In DNA form, the CDR3 reads TGTGCCAGTAGTATAGGAGCGGGAGCCGATACGCAGTATTTT. Protein: CASSIGAGADTQYF.